This TCR beta chain stems from a study of blood T cell repertoires in COVID-19. Study information: COVID-19 samples from acute and convalescent phases originated in the United States, Italy and Spain. T cells, B-cell-depleted T cells, or PBMCs supplied cDNA or gDNA.

With V trimmed by 3 bases and J by 7 bases, 5 bases remained unmatched. The CDR3 has 14 amino acids. The germline V gene encodes CDR1 ENHRY and CDR2 SYGVKD. In the original processing: Amplification of reference gene primers was used by the study to estimate nucleated cell counts. The method was immunoSEQ multiplex PCR; TCRdb's version includes in-frame clones alone and lacks a portion of them. V and J calls and clone size are those listed in that table; D and trimming were worked out from the DNA. The table records tens of thousands of clones, almost 90% of them present only once. Sequenced: peripheral blood. The receptor was derived from a man aged 50 or older with acute or convalescent COVID-19. This sequence joins TRBV10-3 and TRBJ2-1; 8 bases line up with TRBD1. The CDR3 coding sequence is TGTGCCATCAGTGATTACCGGGACAGGAATGAGCAGTTCTTC. Protein sequence: CAISDYRDRNEQFF.